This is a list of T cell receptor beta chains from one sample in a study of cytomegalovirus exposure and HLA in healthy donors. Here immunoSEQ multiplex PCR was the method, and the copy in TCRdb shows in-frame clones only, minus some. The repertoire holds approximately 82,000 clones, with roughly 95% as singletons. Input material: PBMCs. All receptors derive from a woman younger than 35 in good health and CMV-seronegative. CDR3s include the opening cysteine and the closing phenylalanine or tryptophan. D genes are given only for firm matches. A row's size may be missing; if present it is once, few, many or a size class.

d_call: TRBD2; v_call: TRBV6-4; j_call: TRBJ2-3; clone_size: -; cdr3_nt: TGTGCCAGCAGTGACTCAGTCGGGAGGGGCACAGATACGCAGTATTTT; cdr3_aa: CASSDSVGRGTDTQYF
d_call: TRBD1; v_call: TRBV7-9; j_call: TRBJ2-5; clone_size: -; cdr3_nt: TGTGCCAGCAGGCCCGGGACAGGGGAATCCCAAGAGACCCAGTACTTC; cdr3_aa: CASRPGTGESQETQYF
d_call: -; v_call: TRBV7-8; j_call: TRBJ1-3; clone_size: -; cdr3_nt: TGTGCCAGCAGCTGGGAGGGGGGATCTGGTGGAAACACCATATATTTT; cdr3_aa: CASSWEGGSGGNTIYF
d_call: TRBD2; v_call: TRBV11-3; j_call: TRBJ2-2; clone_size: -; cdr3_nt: TGTGCCAGCAGCCTCAGGACTAGCGGGAGGCGTGACACCGGGGAGCTGTTTTTT; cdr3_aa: CASSLRTSGRRDTGELFF
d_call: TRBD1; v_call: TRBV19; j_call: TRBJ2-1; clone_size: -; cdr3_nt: TGTGCCAGTACCAGGGGGTCGTACAATGAGCAGTTCTTC; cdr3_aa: CASTRGSYNEQFF
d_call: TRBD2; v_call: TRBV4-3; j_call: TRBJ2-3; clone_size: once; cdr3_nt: TGCGCCAGCAGCCAAGAGACGACTAGCGGGGGCCTCACAGATACGCAGTATTTT; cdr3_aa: CASSQETTSGGLTDTQYF
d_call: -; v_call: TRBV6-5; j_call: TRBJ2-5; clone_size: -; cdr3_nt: TGTGCCAGCAGTTACGGAGGGCCCTCTACTCAAGAGACCCAGTACTTC; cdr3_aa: CASSYGGPSTQETQYF
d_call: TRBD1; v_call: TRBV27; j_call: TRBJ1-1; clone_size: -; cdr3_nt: TGTGCCAGCAGTGCTCTAGGACAGGCGAACAGTGATGAAGCTTTCTTT; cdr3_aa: CASSALGQANSDEAFF
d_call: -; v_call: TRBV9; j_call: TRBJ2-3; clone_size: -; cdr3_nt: TGTGCCCCCCACGCGGGGATCACAGATACGCAGTATTTT; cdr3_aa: CAPHAGITDTQYF
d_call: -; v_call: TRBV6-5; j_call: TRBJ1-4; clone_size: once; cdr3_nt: TGTGCCAGCAGTTACGACAGTGGAAATGAAAAACTGTTTTTT; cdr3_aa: CASSYDSGNEKLFF
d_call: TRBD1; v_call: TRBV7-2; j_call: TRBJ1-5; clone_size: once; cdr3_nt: TGTGCCAGCAGCTCGGACAGGGGAAATCAGCCCCAGCATTTT; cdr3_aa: CASSSDRGNQPQHF
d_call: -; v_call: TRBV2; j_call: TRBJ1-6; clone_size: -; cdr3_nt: TGTGCCAGCAGCAGGGGACAAAGCTCCTATAATTCACCCCTCCACTTT; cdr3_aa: CASSRGQSSYNSPLHF
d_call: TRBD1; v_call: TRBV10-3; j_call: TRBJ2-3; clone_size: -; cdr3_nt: TGTGCCATCAGGGGACAGGGAAAAGGGCCCACAGATACGCAGTATTTT; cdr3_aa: CAIRGQGKGPTDTQYF
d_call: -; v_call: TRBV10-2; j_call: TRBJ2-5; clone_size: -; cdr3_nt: TGCGCCAGCAGGCCGGAATGGGGGCGTGAGACCCAGTACTTC; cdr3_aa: CASRPEWGRETQYF
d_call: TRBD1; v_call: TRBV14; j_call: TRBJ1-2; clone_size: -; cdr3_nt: TGTGCCAGCAGCCACCTACCACCGGGACAGGGAAGTGGCTACACCTTC; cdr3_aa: CASSHLPPGQGSGYTF
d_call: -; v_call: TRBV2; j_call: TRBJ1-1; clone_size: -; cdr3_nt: TGTGCCAGCCAGACAGTGATGATCGAAGCTTTCTTT; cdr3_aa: CASQTVMIEAFF
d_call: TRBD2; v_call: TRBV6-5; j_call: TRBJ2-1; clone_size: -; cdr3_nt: TGTGCCAGCAGTGGGACTAGCGACTACAATGAGCAGTTCTTC; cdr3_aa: CASSGTSDYNEQFF
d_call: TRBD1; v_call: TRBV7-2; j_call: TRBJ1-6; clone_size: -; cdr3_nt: TGTGCCAGCAGCCCCCGACAGGGCCATAATTCACCCCTCCACTTT; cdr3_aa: CASSPRQGHNSPLHF
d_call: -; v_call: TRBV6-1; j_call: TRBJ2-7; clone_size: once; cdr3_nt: TGTGCCAGCATTTTAGACACTTGGGTCCACGAGCAGTACTTC; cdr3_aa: CASILDTWVHEQYF
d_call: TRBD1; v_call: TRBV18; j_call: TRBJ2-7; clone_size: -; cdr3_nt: TGTGCCAGCTCACTAGGGACAGGGGGTTCCTACGAGCAGTACTTC; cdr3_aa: CASSLGTGGSYEQYF
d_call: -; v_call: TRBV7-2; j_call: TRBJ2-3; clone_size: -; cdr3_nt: TGTGCCAGCAGCCGAGCGCGGGGAAACGGAGTAGATACGCAGTATTTT; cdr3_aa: CASSRARGNGVDTQYF
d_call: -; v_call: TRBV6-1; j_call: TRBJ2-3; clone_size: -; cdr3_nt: TGTGCCAGCAGTGAAGCAGGGGGAAGTACGCAGTATTTT; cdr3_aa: CASSEAGGSTQYF
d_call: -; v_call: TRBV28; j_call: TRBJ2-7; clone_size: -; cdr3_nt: TGTGCCAGCAGTTACGGACTGTTTTACGAGCAGTACTTC; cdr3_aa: CASSYGLFYEQYF
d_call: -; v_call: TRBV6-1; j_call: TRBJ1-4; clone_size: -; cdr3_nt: TGTGCCAGCAGTGAATTCAGCGCAACTAATGAAAAACTGTTTTTT; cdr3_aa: CASSEFSATNEKLFF
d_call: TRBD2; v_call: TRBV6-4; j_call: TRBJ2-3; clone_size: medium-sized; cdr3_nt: TGTGCCAGCAGTGAAGCGGGAGACACAGATACGCAGTATTTT; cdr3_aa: CASSEAGDTDTQYF
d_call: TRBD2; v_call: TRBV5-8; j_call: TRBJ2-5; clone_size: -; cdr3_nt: TGTGCCAGCAGCTTCCTCGGCGGGGGGGGCCAAGAGACCCAGTACTTC; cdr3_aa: CASSFLGGGGQETQYF
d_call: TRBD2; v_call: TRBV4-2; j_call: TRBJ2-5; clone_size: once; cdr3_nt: TGTGCCAGCAGCCTCTCCGGGACTATCCAAGAGACCCAGTACTTC; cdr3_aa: CASSLSGTIQETQYF
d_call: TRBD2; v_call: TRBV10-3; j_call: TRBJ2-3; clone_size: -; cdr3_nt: TGTGCCATCAGAGGGGGGACTAGCGGGACAATTCCCACAGATACGCAGTATTTT; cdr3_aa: CAIRGGTSGTIPTDTQYF
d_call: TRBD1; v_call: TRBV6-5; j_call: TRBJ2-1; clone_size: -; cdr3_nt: TGTGCCAGCAGTTATGGAGACAGGGAATACAATGAGCAGTTCTTC; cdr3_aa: CASSYGDREYNEQFF
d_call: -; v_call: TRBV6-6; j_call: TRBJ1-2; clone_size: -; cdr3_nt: TGTGCCAGCAGCCTGAGACAGGCGACGGTTCTCTATGGCTACACCTTC; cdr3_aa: CASSLRQATVLYGYTF
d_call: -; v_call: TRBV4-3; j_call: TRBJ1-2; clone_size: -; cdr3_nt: TGCGCCAGCAGCCAAGGAGGGTTAAACTATGGCTACACCTTC; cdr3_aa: CASSQGGLNYGYTF
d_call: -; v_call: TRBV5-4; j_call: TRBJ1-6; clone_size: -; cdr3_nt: TGTGCCAGCAGCACATACAGGGAAGGGTCACCCCTCCACTTT; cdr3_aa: CASSTYREGSPLHF
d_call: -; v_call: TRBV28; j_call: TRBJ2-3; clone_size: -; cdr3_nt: TGTGCCAGCATTATAGTGACTAACACAGATACGCAGTATTTT; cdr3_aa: CASIIVTNTDTQYF
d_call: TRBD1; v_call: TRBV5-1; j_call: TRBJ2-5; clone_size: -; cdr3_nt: TGCGCCAGCAGCTTGGGAAACCCGGGACAGGGGCGCCTAATGTCTCGAGAGACCCAGTACTTC; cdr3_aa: CASSLGNPGQGRLMSRETQYF
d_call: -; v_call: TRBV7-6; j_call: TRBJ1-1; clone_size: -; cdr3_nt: TGTGCCAGCAGCCCTAGAAACAAGAACACTGAAGCTTTCTTT; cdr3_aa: CASSPRNKNTEAFF
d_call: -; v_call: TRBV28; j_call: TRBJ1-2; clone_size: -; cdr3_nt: TGTGCCAGCAGACCCGCCGGGACTGCCTATGGCTACACCTTC; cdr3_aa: CASRPAGTAYGYTF
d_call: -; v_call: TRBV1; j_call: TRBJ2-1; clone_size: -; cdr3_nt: TGCACCAGCAGCCAGAGCGGGGTGCCTCAGGGCGAGCAGTTCTTC; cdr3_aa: CTSSQSGVPQGEQFF
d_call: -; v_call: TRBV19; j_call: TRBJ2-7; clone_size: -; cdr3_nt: TGTGCCAGTAGTCCAACGGGCACCCCGGGGAGCGAGCAGTACTTC; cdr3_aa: CASSPTGTPGSEQYF
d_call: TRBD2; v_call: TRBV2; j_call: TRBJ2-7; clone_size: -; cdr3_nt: TGTGCCAGAGGGACTAGCGGGGGCCCTACCTACGAGCAGTACTTC; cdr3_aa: CARGTSGGPTYEQYF
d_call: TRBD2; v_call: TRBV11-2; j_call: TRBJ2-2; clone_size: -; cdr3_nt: TGTGCCAGCAACCGGGGGGACCTCACCGGGGAGCTGTTTTTT; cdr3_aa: CASNRGDLTGELFF
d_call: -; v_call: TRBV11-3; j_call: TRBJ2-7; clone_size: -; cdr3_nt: TGTGCCAGCAGCTTAGACAGGGATCACGAGCAGTACTTC; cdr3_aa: CASSLDRDHEQYF
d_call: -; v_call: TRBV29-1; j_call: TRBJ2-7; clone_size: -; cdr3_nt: TGCAGCGCATCCTCAGCCTACGAGCAGTACTTC; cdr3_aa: CSASSAYEQYF
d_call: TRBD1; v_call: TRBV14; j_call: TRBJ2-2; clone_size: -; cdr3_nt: TGTGCCAGCAGCCAAGAACAGGGGGCATTCACCGGGGAGCTGTTTTTT; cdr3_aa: CASSQEQGAFTGELFF
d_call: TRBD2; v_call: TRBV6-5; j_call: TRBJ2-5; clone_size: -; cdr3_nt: TGTGCCAGCAGTATCGCGGGGGGCTCGCAAGAGACCCAGTACTTC; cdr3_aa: CASSIAGGSQETQYF
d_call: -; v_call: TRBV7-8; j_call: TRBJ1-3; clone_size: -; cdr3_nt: TGTGCCAGCAGCCCCCAACCAAGGGGAAACGGAAACACCATATATTTT; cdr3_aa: CASSPQPRGNGNTIYF
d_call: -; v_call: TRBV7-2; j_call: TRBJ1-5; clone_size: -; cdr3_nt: TGTGCCAGCAGCTTGGCGGGGAGCAATCAGCCCCAGCATTTT; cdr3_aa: CASSLAGSNQPQHF
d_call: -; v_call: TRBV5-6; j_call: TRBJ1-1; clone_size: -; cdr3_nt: TGTGCCAGCAGCGGGAGTCTTGTCCTCACTGAAGCTTTCTTT; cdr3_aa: CASSGSLVLTEAFF
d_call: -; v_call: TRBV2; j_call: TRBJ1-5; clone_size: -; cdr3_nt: TGTGCCAGCAGGGACGGACAGAATCAGCCCCAGCATTTT; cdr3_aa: CASRDGQNQPQHF
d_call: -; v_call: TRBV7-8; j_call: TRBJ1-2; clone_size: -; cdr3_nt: TGTGCCAGCAGCGGGGGGGGGACTGGCTACACCTTC; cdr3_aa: CASSGGGTGYTF
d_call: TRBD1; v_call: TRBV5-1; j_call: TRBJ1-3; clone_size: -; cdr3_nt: TGCGCCAGCAGCACGACAGGGGCTGGAAACACCATATATTTT; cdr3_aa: CASSTTGAGNTIYF
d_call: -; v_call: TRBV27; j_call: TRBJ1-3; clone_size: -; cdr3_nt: TGTGCCAGCAGTTTATCACTTTCTTTCGGAAACACCATATATTTT; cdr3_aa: CASSLSLSFGNTIYF
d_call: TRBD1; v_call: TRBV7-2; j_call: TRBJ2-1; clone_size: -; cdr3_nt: TGTGCCAGCGCGTTAGAACCAAGGGACAGATTCTCCTACAATGAGCAGTTCTTC; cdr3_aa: CASALEPRDRFSYNEQFF
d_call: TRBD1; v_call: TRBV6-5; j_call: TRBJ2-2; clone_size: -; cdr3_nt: TGTGCCAGCAGTTCTCTCCGGGACAGGGTAACCGGGGAGCTGTTTTTT; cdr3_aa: CASSSLRDRVTGELFF
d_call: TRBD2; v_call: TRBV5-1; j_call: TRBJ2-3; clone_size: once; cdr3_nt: TGCGCCAGCAGCTTGGACGGTCTAGCGGGGGAGTATACGCAGTATTTT; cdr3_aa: CASSLDGLAGEYTQYF
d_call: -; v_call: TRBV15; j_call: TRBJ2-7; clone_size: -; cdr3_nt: TGTGCCACCAGCAGAGATGCTGGCAACTACGAGCAGTACTTC; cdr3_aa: CATSRDAGNYEQYF
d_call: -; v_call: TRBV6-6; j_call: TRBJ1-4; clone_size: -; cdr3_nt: TGTGCCAGCAGTGGGCCAGACCGGGGTGAAAAACTGTTTTTT; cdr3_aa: CASSGPDRGEKLFF
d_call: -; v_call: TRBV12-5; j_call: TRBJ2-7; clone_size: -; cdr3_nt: TGTGCTAGTGCCCTGGGTGCGGCGACCTACGAGCAGTACTTC; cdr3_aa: CASALGAATYEQYF
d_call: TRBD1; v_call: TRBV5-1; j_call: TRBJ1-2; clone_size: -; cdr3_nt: TGCGCCAGCAGCTTGGGGGGACAGCGAGATAACTATGGCTACACCTTC; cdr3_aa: CASSLGGQRDNYGYTF